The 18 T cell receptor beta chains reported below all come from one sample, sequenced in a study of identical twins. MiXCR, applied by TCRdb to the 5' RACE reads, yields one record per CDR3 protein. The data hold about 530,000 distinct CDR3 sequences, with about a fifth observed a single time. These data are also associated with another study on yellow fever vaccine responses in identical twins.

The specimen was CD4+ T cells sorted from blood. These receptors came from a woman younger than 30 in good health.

The CDR3 DNA sequence: TGCAGTGCTAGATCACTGAGCGGGACCAAATCCTACAATGAGCAGTTCTTC. This gives the protein CSARSLSGTKSYNEQFF. This chain connects TRBV20-1 to TRBJ2-1; 7 bases align to TRBD2. V dropped 2 bases and J dropped 1; count of bases not matched to a gene: 11. This CDR3 region has 17 residues. The germline V gene has CDR1 DFQATT and CDR2 SNEGSKA (reference sequence).

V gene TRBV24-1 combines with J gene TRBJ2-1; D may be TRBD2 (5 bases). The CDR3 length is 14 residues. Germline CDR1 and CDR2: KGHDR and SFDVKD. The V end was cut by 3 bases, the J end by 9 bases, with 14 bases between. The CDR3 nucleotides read TGTGCCACCAGTGATGCCCTCCGAGGAGGTGAGCAGTTCTTC. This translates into CATSDALRGGEQFF.

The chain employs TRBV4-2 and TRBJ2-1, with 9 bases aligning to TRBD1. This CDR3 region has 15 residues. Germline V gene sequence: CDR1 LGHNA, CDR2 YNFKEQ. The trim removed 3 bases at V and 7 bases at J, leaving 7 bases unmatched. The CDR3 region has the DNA TGTGCCAGCAGCCAGCCCGGGACAGGGTTGAATGAGCAGTTCTTC. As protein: CASSQPGTGLNEQFF.

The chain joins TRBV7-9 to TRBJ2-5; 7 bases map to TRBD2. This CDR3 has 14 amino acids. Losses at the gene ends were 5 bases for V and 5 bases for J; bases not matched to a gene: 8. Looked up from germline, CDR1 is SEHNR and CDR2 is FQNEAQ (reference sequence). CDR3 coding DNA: TGTGCCAGCAGCATTAGCGGGCGGAGGGAGACCCAGTACTTC. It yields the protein CASSISGRRETQYF. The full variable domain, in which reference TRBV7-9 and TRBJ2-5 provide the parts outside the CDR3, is DTGVSQNPRHKITKRGQNVTFRCDPISEHNRLYWYRQTLGQGPEFLTYFQNEAQLEKSRLLSDRFSAERPKGSFSTLEIQRTEQGDSAMYLCASSISGRRETQYFGPGTRLLVL.

DNA of the CDR3: TGTGCCAGCAGCTTTGGAGGAGGACAGAACACTGAAGCTTTCTTT. Protein sequence: CASSFGGGQNTEAFF. This chain connects TRBV7-8 to TRBJ1-1; perhaps TRBD1 as D (5 bases). The CDR3 is 15 residues long. Germline loops: CDR1 SGHVS, CDR2 FQNEAQ. Trimming pared 3 bases from V and 1 base from J, leaving 12 bases between.

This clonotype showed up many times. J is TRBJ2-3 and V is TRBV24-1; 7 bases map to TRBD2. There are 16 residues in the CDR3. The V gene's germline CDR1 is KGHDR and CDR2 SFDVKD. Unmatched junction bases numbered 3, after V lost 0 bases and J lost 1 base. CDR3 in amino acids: CATSDLPGGGTDTQYF. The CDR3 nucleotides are TGTGCCACCAGTGATTTGCCGGGAGGAGGCACAGATACGCAGTATTTT.

The CDR3 region is CSANTGTTPENEQFF. The CDR3 DNA follows: TGCAGTGCTAATACCGGGACTACGCCGGAAAATGAGCAGTTCTTC. The V call is TRBV20-1, the J call TRBJ2-1, with 7 bases identical to TRBD2. V trimming: 4 bases; J trimming: 7 bases; junction bases outside the gene matches: 13. Germline V lookup: CDR1 DFQATT, CDR2 SNEGSKA (reference sequence). This CDR3 is built from 15 residues.

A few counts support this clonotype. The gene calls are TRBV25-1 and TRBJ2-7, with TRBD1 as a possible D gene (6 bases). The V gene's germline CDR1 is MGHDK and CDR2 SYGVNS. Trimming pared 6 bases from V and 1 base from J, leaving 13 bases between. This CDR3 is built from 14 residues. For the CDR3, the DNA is TGTGCCAGCAGGGACACCGGACAGTCCTACGAGCAGTACTTC. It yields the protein CASRDTGQSYEQYF.

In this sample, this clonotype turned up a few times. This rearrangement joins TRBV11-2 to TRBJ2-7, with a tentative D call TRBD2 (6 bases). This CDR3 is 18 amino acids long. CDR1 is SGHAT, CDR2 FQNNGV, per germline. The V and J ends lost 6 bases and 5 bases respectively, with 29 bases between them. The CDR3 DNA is TGTGCCAGCAGTCTATCAATCGGAGGGGAACGGACTGGGGACGAGCAGTACTTC. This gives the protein CASSLSIGGERTGDEQYF. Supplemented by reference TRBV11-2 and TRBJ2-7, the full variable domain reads EAGVAQSPRYKIIEKRQSVAFWCNPISGHATLYWYQQILGQGPKLLIQFQNNGVVDDSQLPKDRFSAERLKGVDSTLKIQPAKLEDSAVYLCASSLSIGGERTGDEQYFGPGTRLTVT.

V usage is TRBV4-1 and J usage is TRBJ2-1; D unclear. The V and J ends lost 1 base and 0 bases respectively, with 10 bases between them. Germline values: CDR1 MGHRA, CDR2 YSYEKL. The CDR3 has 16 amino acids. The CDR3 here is CASSQVDMISYNEQFF. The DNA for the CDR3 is TGCGCCAGCAGCCAAGTCGACATGATCTCCTACAATGAGCAGTTCTTC.

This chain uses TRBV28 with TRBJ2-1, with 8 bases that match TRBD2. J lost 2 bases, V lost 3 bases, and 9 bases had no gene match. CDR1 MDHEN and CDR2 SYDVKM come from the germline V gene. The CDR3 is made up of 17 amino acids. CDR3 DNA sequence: TGTGCCAGCAGTTTTCCCCGGGCCGGGAGGGCCTACAATGAGCAGTTCTTC. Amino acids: CASSFPRAGRAYNEQFF.

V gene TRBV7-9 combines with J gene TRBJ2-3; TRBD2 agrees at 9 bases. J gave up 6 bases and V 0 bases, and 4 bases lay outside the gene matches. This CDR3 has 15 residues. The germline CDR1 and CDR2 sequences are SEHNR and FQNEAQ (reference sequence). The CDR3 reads CASSLAGTSLDTQYF. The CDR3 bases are TGTGCCAGCAGCTTAGCGGGGACTAGCCTTGATACGCAGTATTTT.

Here the CDR3 reads CASSPGSDLHQETQYF. The CDR3 nucleotides read TGTGCCAGCAGCCCCGGGTCAGATCTTCACCAAGAGACCCAGTACTTC. This rearrangement joins TRBV5-4 to TRBJ2-5; D unclear. Germline CDR1 is SGHNT and CDR2 is YYREEE (reference sequence). V gave up 4 bases and J gave up 0 bases, with 16 bases separating them. CDR3 size: 16 residues. Full variable domain (rest looked up from reference TRBV5-4 and TRBJ2-5): ETGVTQSPTHLIKTRGQQVTLRCSSQSGHNTVSWYQQALGQGPQFIFQYYREEENGRGNFPPRFSGLQFPNYSSELNVNALELDDSALYLCASSPGSDLHQETQYFGPGTRLLVL.

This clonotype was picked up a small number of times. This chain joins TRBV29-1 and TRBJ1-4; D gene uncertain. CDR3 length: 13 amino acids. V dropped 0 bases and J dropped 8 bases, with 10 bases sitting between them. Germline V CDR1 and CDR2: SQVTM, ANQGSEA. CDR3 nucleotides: TGCAGCGTTGAAGAACGGACGGGGGAAAAACTGTTTTTT. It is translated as CSVEERTGEKLFF.

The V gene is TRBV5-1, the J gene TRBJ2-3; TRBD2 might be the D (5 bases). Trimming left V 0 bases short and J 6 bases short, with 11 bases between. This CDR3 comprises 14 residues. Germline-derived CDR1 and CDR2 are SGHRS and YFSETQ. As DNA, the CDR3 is TGCGCCAGCAGCTTGGTGAGGGTTGGCGATACGCAGTATTTT. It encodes CASSLVRVGDTQYF.

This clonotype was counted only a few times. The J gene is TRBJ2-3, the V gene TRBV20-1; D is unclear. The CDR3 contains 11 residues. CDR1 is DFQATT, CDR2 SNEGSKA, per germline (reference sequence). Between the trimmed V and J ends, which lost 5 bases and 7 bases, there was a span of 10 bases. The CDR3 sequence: CSADGPHTQYF. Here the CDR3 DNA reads TGCAGTGCTGATGGACCTCATACGCAGTATTTT.

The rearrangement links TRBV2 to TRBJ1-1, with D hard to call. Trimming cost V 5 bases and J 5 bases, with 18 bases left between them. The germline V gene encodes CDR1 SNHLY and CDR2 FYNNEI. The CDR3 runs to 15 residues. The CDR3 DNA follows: TGTGCCAGCAGTACCAGGTTTTTGGGTGGGACTGAAGCTTTCTTT. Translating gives CASSTRFLGGTEAFF.

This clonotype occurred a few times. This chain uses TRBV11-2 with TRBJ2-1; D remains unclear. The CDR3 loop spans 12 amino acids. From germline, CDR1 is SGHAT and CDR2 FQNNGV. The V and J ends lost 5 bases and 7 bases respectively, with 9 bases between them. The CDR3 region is CASSAAPNEQFF. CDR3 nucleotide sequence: TGTGCCAGCAGCGCCGCTCCTAATGAGCAGTTCTTC.